Sequencing of this T cell receptor (beta chain) was carried out in a study of blood T cell repertoires in COVID-19. The germline CDR1 and CDR2 sequences are SGHRS and YFSETQ. The V gene lost 7 bases and the J gene lost 1 base, with 15 bases spanning the gap. The CDR3 totals 15 residues. Participants had their cohort set by participant-reported clinical history. Generated by immunoSEQ multiplex PCR, the TCRdb table keeps only in-frame clones and is missing some. Here the sample spans roughly 250,000 clones, over 80% being singletons. The material sequenced was PBMCs or T cells enriched from blood (not recorded which). This sequence joins TRBV5-1 and TRBJ2-1; D may be TRBD1 (6 bases). The source is a woman aged 18-30 years who had recovered from COVID-19. The CDR3 DNA reads TGCGCCAGCTCCTTTCCAGGGGCATCCTACAATGAGCAGTTCTTC. It is translated as CASSFPGASYNEQFF.